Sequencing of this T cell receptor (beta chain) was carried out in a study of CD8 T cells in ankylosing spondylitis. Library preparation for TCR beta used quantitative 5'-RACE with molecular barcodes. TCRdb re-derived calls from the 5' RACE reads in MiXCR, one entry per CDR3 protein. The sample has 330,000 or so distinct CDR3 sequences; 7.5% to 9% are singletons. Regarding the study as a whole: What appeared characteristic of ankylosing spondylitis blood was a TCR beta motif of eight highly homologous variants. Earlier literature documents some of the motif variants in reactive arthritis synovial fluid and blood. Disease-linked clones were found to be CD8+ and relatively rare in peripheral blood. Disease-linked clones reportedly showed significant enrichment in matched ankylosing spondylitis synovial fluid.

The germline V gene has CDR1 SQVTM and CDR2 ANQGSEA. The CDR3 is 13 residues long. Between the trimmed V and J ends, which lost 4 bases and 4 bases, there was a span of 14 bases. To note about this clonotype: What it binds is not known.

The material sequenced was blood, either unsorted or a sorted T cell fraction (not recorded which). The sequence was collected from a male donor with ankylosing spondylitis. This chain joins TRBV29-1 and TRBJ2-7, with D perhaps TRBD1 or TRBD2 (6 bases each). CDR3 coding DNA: TGCAGCGTTGTAAAGACAGGAGGGTACGAGCAGTACTTC. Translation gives CSVVKTGGYEQYF.